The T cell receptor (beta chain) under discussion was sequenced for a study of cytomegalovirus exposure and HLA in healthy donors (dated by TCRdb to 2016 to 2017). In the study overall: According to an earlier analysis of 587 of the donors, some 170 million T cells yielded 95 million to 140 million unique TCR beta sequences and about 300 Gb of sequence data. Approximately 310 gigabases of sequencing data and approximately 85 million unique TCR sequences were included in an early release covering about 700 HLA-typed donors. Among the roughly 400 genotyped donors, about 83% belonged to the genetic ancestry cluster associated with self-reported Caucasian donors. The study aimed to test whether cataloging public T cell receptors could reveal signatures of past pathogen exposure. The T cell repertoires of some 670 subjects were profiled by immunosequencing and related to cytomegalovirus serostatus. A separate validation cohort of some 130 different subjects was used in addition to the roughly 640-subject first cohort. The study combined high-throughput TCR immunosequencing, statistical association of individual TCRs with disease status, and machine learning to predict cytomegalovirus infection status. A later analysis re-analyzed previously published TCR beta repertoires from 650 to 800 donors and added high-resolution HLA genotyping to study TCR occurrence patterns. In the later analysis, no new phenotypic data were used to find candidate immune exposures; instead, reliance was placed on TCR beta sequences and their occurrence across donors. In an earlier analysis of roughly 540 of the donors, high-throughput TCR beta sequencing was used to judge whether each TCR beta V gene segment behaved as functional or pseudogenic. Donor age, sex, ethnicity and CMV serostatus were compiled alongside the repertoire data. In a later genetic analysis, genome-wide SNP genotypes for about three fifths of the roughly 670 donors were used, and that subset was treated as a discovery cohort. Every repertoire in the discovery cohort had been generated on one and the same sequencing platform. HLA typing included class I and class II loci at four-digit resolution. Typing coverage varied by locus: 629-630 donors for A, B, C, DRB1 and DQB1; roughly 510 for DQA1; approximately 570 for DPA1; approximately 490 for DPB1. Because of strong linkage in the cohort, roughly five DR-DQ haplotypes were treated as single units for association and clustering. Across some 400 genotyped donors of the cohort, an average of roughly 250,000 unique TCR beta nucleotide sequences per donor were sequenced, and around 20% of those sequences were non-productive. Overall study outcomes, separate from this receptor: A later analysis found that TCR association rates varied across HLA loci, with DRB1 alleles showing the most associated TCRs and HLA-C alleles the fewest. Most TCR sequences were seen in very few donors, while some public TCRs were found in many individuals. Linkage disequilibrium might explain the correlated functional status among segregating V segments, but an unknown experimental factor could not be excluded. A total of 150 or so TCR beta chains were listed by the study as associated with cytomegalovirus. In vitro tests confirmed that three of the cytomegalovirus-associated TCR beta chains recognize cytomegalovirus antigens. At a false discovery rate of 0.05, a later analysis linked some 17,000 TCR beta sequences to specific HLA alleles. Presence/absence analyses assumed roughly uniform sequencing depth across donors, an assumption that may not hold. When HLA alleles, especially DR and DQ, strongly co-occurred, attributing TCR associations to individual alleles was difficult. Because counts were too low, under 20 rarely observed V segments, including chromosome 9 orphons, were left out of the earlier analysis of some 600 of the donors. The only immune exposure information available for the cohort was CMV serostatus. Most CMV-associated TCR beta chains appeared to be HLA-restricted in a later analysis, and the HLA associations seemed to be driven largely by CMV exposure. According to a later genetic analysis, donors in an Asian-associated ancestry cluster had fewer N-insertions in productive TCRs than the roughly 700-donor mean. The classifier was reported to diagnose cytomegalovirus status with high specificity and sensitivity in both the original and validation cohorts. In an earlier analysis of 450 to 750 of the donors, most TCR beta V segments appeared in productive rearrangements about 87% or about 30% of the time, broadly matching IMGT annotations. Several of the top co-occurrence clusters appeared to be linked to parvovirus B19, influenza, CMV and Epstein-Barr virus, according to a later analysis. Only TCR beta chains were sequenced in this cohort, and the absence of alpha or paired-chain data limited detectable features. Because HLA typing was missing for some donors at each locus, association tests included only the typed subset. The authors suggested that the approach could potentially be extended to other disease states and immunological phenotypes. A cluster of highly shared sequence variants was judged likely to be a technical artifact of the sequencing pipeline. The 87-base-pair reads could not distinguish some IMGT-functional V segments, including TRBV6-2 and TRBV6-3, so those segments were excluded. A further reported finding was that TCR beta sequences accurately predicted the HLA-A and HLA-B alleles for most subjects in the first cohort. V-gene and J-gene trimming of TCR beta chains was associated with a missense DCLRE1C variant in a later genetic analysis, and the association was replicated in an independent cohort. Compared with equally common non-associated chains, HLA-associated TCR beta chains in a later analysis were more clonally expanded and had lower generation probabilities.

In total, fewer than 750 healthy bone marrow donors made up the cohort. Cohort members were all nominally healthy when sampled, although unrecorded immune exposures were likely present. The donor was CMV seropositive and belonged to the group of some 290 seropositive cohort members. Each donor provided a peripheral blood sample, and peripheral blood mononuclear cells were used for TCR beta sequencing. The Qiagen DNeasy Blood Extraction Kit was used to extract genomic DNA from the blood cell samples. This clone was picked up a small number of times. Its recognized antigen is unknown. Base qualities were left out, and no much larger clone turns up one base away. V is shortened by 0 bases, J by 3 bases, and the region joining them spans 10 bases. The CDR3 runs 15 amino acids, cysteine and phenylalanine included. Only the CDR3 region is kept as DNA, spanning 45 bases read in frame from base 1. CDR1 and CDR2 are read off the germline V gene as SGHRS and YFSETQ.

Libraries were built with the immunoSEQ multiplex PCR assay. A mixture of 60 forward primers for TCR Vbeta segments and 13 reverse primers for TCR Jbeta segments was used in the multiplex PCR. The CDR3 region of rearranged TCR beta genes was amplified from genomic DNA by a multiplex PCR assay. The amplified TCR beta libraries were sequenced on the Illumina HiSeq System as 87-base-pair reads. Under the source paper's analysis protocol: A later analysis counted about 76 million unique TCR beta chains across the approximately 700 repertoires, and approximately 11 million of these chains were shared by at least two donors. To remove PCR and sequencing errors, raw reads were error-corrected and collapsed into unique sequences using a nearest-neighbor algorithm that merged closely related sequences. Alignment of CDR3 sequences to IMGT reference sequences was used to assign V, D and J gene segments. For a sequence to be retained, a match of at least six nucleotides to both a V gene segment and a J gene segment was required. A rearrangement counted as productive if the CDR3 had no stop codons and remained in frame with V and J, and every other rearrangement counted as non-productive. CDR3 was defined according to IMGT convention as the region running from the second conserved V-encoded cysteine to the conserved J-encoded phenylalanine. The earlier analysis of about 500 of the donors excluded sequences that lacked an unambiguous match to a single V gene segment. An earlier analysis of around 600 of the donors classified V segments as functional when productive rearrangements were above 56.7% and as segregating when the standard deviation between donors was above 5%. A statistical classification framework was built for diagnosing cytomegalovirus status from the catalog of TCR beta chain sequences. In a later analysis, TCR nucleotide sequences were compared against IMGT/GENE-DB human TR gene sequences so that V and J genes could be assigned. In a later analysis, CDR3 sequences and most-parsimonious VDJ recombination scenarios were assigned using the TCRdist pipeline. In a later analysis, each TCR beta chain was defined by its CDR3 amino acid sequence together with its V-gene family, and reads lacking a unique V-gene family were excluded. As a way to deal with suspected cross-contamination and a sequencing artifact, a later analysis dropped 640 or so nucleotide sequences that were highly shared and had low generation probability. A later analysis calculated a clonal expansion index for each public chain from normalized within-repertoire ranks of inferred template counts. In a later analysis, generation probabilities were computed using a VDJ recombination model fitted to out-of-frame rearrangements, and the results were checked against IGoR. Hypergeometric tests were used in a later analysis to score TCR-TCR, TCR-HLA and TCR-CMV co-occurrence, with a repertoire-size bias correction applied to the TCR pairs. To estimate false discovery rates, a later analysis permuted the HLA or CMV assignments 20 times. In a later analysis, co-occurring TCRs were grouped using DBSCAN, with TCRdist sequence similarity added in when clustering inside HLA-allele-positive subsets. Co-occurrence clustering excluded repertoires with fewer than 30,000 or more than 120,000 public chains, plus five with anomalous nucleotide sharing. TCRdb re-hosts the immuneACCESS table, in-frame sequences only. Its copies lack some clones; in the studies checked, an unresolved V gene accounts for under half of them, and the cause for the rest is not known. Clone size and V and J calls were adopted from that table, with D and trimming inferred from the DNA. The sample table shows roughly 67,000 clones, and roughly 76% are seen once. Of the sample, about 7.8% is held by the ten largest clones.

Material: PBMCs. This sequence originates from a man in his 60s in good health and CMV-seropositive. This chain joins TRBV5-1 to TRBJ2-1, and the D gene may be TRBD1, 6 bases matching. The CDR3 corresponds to CASSLGQVVYNEQFF. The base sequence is TGCGCCAGCAGCTTGGGACAGGTGGTCTACAATGAGCAGTTCTTC.